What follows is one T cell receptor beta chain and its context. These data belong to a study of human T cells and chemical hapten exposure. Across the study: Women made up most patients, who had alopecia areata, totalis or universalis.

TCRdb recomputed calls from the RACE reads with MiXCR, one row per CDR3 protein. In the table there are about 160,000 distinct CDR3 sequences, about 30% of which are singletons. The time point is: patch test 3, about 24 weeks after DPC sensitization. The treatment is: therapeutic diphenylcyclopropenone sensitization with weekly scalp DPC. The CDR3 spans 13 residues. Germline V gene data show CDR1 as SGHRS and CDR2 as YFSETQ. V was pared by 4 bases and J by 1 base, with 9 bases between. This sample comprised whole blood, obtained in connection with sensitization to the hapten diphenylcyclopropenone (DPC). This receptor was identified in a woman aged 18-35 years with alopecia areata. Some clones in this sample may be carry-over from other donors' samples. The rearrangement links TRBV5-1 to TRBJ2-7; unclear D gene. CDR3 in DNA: TGCGCCAGCAGCAAGGACGTATCCTACGAGCAGTACTTC. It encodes CASSKDVSYEQYF.